This T cell receptor (beta chain) is drawn from a study of CD4 T cells in relation to SARS-CoV-2 and coronaviruses. Method: immunoSEQ multiplex PCR; TCRdb's copy keeps in-frame clones and lacks some. The top ten hold approximately 10% of the sample, which has more than 20,000 clones, about 70% seen once. Per germline, CDR1 SGHTA and CDR2 FQGNSA. This CDR3 contains 15 residues. V was clipped by 7 bases and J by 0 bases, with 13 bases between them. Unexposed donor CD4+ T cells date from 2011-2018, before the COVID-19 pandemic. Isolation of CD4+ T cells took place after about 10 days in culture. Turning to this clone: Its antigen remains unknown.

The J gene is TRBJ2-1, the V gene TRBV7-2; TRBD1 is a possible D gene (5 bases). The sequencing sample was made of CD4+ T cells from PBMCs, cultured in vitro. This clonotype was obtained from a human donor in good health. CDR3 sequence: CASKRGDSSYNEQFF. The CDR3 nucleotides read TGTGCCAGCAAAAGGGGTGACAGCTCCTACAATGAGCAGTTCTTC.